What follows are 18 T cell receptor beta chains derived from one specimen sequenced in a study of response to subunit inactivated influenza vaccine. TCRdb fed the RT-PCR reads into MiXCR, producing one record per CDR3 protein. The table has under 550,000 distinct CDR3 sequences, around 7.7% seen once. This material consisted of PBMCs from blood, taken less than 30 months after vaccination. The receptors were sampled from a man aged 50 to 75 who received an inactivated influenza vaccine.

This clonotype was counted between two and nine times. The chain is built from TRBV5-1 and TRBJ2-7, with D perhaps TRBD1 or TRBD2 (6 bases each). Germline V CDR1 and CDR2: SGHRS, YFSETQ. The CDR3 contains 15 residues. Between the trimmed V and J ends, which lost 0 bases and 5 bases, there was a span of 15 bases. CDR3 in DNA: TGCGCCAGCAGCTTGGCGGGGGCAAGTATGGACGAGCAGTACTTC. Translating it yields CASSLAGASMDEQYF.

The rearrangement links TRBV18 to TRBJ1-2, with D unresolved. Trimming shortened V by 1 base and J by 6 bases, and 12 bases separated the two germline ends. The CDR3 length is 14 residues. Germline V CDR1 and CDR2: KGHSH, LQKENI. CDR3 protein: CASSPRVDFDGYTF. For the CDR3, the DNA is TGTGCCAGCTCACCACGGGTTGATTTTGATGGCTACACCTTC.

The V call is TRBV27, the J call TRBJ2-2; 9 nucleotides match TRBD1. Germline trimming cut 5 bases from V and 6 bases from J; bases unmatched to any gene: 7. Germline V lookup: CDR1 MNHEY, CDR2 SMNVEV (reference sequence). This CDR3 region has 15 residues. The CDR3 spells CASSRTGVLPGELFF. The CDR3 region has the DNA TGTGCCAGCAGTCGGACAGGGGTTCTCCCCGGGGAGCTGTTTTTT.

The rearrangement links TRBV5-1 to TRBJ2-5; TRBD1 might be the D (5 bases). The CDR3 extends over 14 amino acids. V gave up 3 bases and J gave up 2 bases, with 11 bases separating them. Germline V gives CDR1 SGHRS, CDR2 YFSETQ. The CDR3 reads CASSSGRAQETQYF. The DNA for the CDR3 is TGCGCCAGCAGCTCGGGCAGGGCTCAAGAGACCCAGTACTTC.

This clonotype was recorded many times. The chain joins TRBV20-1 to TRBJ2-3; 9 bases match TRBD2. V lost 6 bases to trimming and J lost 4 bases; unmatched junction nucleotides: 14. The CDR3 totals 16 residues. Germline V gives CDR1 DFQATT, CDR2 SNEGSKA (reference sequence). CDR3: CSAIRASGNGADTQYF. In DNA, the CDR3 is TGCAGTGCGATCCGGGCTAGCGGGAACGGGGCAGATACGCAGTATTTT.

A remark on this clonotype: A much larger clone sits a single nucleotide away, making a read error possible. DNA for the CDR3: TGCAGTGCTGGAGATGTACAGGGTTTCACCGGGGAGCTGTTTTTT. Amino acids: CSAGDVQGFTGELFF. The rearrangement uses TRBV20-1 and TRBJ2-2; tentatively, D is TRBD1 (6 bases). The CDR3 sequence is 15 residues long. In germline, CDR1 is DFQATT, CDR2 SNEGSKA (reference sequence).

The chain couples TRBV20-1 to TRBJ2-7, with 9 nucleotides matching TRBD2. CDR1 is DFQATT and CDR2 is SNEGSKA in the germline V gene (reference sequence). After removal of 6 bases from V and 4 bases from J, the junction contained 10 bases not matched to a gene. The CDR3 sequence is 14 residues long. CDR3 region: CSAGGQRGVYEQYF. The CDR3 DNA reads TGCAGTGCGGGAGGCCAGCGGGGGGTTTACGAGCAGTACTTC.

In this sample, this clonotype turned up a few times. The CDR3 nucleotides read TGCGCCAGCAGCCGGGGGACAGGGGCGGGGGACTACGAGCAGTACTTC. Translating it yields CASSRGTGAGDYEQYF. The chain uses TRBV4-3 and TRBJ2-7; TRBD1 matches at 10 bases. Germline V gives CDR1 LGHNA, CDR2 YSLEER. J lost 3 bases, V lost 4 bases, and 9 bases had no gene match. The CDR3 is 16 residues long.

This clonotype was counted ten times or more. V is TRBV11-2 and J is TRBJ2-1, with D uncertain. Germline values: CDR1 SGHAT, CDR2 FQNNGV. Trimming took off 2 bases at V and 6 bases at J, with 14 bases between the two ends. This CDR3 comprises 15 residues. In DNA, the CDR3 is TGTGCCAGCAGCTTATTGGCGGAGTGGGGCAATGAGCAGTTCTTC. Protein product: CASSLLAEWGNEQFF.

This clonotype was seen repeatedly, ten times or more. V and J are TRBV29-1 and TRBJ2-4; a possible D gene is TRBD1 (5 bases). In germline, CDR1 is SQVTM, CDR2 ANQGSEA. This CDR3 spans 15 amino acids. Trimming shortened V by 4 bases and J by 5 bases, and 18 bases separated the two germline ends. CDR3 in amino acids: CSVGKGRGLENIQYF. The DNA for the CDR3 is TGCAGCGTTGGCAAGGGTAGGGGCCTCGAAAACATTCAGTACTTC. The variable domain in full, with the rest retrieved from reference TRBV29-1 and TRBJ2-4, is SAVISQKPSRDICQRGTSLTIQCQVDSQVTMMFWYRQQPGQSLTLIATANQGSEATYESGFVIDKFPISRPNLTFSTLTVSNMSPEDSSIYLCSVGKGRGLENIQYFGAGTRLSVL.

This clonotype appeared many times. The chain joins TRBV5-1 to TRBJ2-5; no clear D gene. CDR3 length: 13 amino acids. V lost 4 bases and J lost 0, with 7 bases in between. Germline CDR1 and CDR2: SGHRS and YFSETQ. This chain's CDR3 is CASSPEDQETQYF. CDR3 DNA sequence: TGCGCCAGCAGCCCCGAGGACCAAGAGACCCAGTACTTC.

This clonotype has only a few counts. This chain joins TRBV20-1 and TRBJ2-3; unclear D gene. Trimming removed 8 bases from V and 0 bases from J, with 6 bases in between. The length of the CDR3 is 11 residues. Germline CDR1 reads DFQATT; CDR2 reads SNEGSKA (reference sequence). CDR3 sequence: CSSRSTDTQYF. Written as DNA, the CDR3 is TGCAGTTCAAGGAGCACAGATACGCAGTATTTT.

This clonotype was detected ten times or more. The gene calls are TRBV5-1 and TRBJ2-5; 7 bases fit TRBD1. The trim removed 0 bases at V and 5 bases at J, leaving 4 bases unmatched. The CDR3 has 14 amino acids. Germline loops: CDR1 SGHRS, CDR2 YFSETQ. CDR3 in amino acids: CASSLDRGWETQYF. DNA for the CDR3: TGCGCCAGCAGCTTGGACAGGGGCTGGGAGACCCAGTACTTC.

In its sample, this clonotype was seen a few times. In DNA, the CDR3 is TGCAGTGTGCTAGGTCAGGGGTACGGCTACAATGAGCAGTTCTTC. Encoded protein: CSVLGQGYGYNEQFF. V gene TRBV20-1 combines with J gene TRBJ2-1, with D perhaps TRBD1 (6 bases). Trimming shortened V by 7 bases and J by 3 bases, and 19 bases separated the two germline ends. The germline V gene encodes CDR1 DFQATT and CDR2 SNEGSKA (reference sequence). The CDR3 is 15 residues long.

This clonotype was counted only a few times. J is TRBJ2-7 and V is TRBV7-2; 9 bases are shared with TRBD2. In germline, CDR1 is SGHTA, CDR2 FQGNSA. The V gene end was trimmed by 4 bases and the J gene end by 2 bases; junction bases not matched to a gene: 9. The CDR3 covers 16 residues. In DNA, the CDR3 is TGTGCCAGCAGCTCTATTTTAGCGGGGGCCCCCTACGAGCAGTACTTC. This encodes CASSSILAGAPYEQYF.

This clonotype was counted many times. The chain combines TRBV29-1 with TRBJ2-1, with D perhaps being TRBD1 or TRBD2 (7 bases each). The CDR3 extends over 14 amino acids. The germline V gene encodes CDR1 SQVTM and CDR2 ANQGSEA. Deletions cut 6 bases from V and 7 bases from J, with 19 bases between. The CDR3 here is CSVVRDRAGNEQFF. The DNA of the CDR3 is TGCAGCGTAGTCCGGGACAGAGCGGGAAATGAGCAGTTCTTC.

The V gene is TRBV20-1, the J gene TRBJ1-5, with TRBD1 as a possible D gene (5 bases). V was pared by 1 base and J by 3 bases, with 13 bases between. Germline CDR1 DFQATT, CDR2 SNEGSKA (reference sequence). The CDR3 covers 15 residues. CDR3 sequence reads: CSARGAGGNNQPQHF. For the CDR3, the DNA is TGCAGTGCTAGAGGGGCCGGGGGGAACAATCAGCCCCAGCATTTT.

Only a few counts were recorded for this clonotype. The chain is built from TRBV11-2 and TRBJ2-6, with TRBD2 identical over 8 bases. The germline V gene encodes CDR1 SGHAT and CDR2 FQNNGV. V lost 2 bases and J lost 0; bases outside the gene matches: 6. This CDR3 contains 18 residues. The CDR3: CASSLNLAGRSGANVLTF. The CDR3 DNA reads TGTGCCAGCAGCTTAAATCTAGCGGGTCGCTCTGGGGCCAACGTCCTGACTTTC. The entire variable domain, with the rest obtained from reference TRBV11-2 and TRBJ2-6, is as follows: EAGVAQSPRYKIIEKRQSVAFWCNPISGHATLYWYQQILGQGPKLLIQFQNNGVVDDSQLPKDRFSAERLKGVDSTLKIQPAKLEDSAVYLCASSLNLAGRSGANVLTFGAGSRLTVL.